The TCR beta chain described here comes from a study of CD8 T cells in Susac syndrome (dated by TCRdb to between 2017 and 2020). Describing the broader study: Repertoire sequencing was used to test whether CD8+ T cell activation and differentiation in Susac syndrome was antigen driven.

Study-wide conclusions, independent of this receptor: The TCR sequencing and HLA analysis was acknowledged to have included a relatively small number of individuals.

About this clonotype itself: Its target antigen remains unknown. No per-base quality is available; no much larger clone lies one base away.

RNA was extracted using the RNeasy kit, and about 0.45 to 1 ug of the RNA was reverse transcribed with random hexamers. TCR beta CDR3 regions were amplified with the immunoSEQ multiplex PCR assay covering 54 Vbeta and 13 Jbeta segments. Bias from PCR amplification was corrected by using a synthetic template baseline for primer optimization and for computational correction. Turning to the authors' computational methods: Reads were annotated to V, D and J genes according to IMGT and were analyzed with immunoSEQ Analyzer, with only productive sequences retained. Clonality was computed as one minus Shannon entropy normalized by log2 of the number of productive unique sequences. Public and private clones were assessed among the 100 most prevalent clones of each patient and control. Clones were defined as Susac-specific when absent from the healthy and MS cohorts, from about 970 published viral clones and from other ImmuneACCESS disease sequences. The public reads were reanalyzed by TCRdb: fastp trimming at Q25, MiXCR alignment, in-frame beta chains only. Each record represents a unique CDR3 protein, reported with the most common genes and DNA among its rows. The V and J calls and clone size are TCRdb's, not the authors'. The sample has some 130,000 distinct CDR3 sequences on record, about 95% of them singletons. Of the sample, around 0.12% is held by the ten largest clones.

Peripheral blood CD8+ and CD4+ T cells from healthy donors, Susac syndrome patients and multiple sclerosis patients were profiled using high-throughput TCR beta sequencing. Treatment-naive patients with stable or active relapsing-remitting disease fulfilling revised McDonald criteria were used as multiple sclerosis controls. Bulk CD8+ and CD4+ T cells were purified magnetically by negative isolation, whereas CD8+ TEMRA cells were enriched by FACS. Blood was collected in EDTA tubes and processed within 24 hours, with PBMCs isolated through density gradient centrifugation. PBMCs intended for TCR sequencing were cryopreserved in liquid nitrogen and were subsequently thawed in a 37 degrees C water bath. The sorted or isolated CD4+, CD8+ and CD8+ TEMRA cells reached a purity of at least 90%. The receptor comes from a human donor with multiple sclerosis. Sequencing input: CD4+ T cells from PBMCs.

The DNA sequence is as follows: TGTGCCAGCACCCTAAAGATAGGGGGCAATTTCGAGACCCAGTACTTC. Translated, this gives CASTLKIGGNFETQYF. The V gene is TRBV25-1 and the J gene is TRBJ2-5, with TRBD1 identical over 7 junction bases. Including the terminal cysteine and phenylalanine, the CDR3 comprises 16 residues. The retained sequence is limited to the CDR3, 48 bases, with the frame set at the first base. The germline V gene sets CDR1 to MGHDK and CDR2 to SYGVNS. Relative to germline, V is missing 7 bases and J is missing 5 bases, with 16 bases of the junction outside any gene match. Where the CDR3 stops, the reference TRBV25-1 and TRBJ2-5 genes take over; the full variable domain is EADIYQTPRYLVIGTGKKITLECSQTMGHDKMYWYQQDPGMELHLIHYSYGVNSTEKGDLSSESTVSRIRTEHFPLTLESARPSHTSQYLCASTLKIGGNFETQYFGPGTRLLVL.